This note documents a single T cell receptor beta chain sequence. Original processing notes: Estimated nucleated cell counts came from reference gene primer amplification. Produced via immunoSEQ multiplex PCR; TCRdb's table is partial and in-frame only. D and trimming were read from the DNA, whereas the V and J calls and clone size are those reported in that table. This table has about 230,000 clones, roughly 90% appearing once. The sample is drawn from a study of blood T cell repertoires in COVID-19. In the study overall: Acute-phase and convalescent COVID-19 samples originated in the United States, Italy and Spain. Sources were T cells, B-cell-depleted T cells, or PBMCs; the material itself was cDNA or gDNA.

CDR1 and CDR2 from the germline V gene are MNHNS and SASEGT. This CDR3 spans 12 amino acids. Trimming took 5 bases from V and 2 from J, leaving 6 bases between them. Sequenced: peripheral blood. The rearrangement joins TRBV6-1 to TRBJ1-2; D remains ambiguous. This receptor was obtained from a woman in her fifties or sixties with acute or convalescent COVID-19. The CDR3 loop reads CASSLPNYGYTF. The CDR3 region has the DNA TGTGCCAGCAGTCTACCCAACTATGGCTACACCTTC.